Following are 2 T cell receptor beta chains from one sample sequenced in a study of T cells in Graves' hyperthyroidism and ophthalmopathy. TCR beta CDR3 region amplification was performed from RNA transcripts. In the first-round RT-PCR of the TCR CDR3, the HTBI primer set was used. TCRdb ran MiXCR on the multiplex PCR reads and lists one entry per CDR3 protein. The sample consists of hundreds of thousands of distinct CDR3 sequences, 38% of them appearing once. The source material was blood. The source is a man aged 18 to 30 with Graves' hyperthyroidism.

This clonotype was picked up a small number of times. The chain recombines TRBV9 with TRBJ2-2; 8 bases are a match to TRBD1. V shed 2 bases, J shed 2 bases, and the junction held 5 bases outside the gene matches. Germline CDR1 SGDLS, CDR2 YYNGEE. This CDR3 is built from 16 residues. CDR3 loop: CASSVPGTGNTGELFF. The DNA for the CDR3 is TGTGCCAGCAGCGTGCCCGGGACAGGAAACACCGGGGAGCTGTTTTTT.

This clonotype has a handful of counts. V usage is TRBV5-6 and J usage is TRBJ1-4; D not certain. The germline V and J ends were trimmed by 0 bases and 7 bases, with 13 bases remaining between them. Germline V gives CDR1 SGHDT, CDR2 YYEEEE. The CDR3 length is 15 residues. CDR3 sequence (DNA): TGTGCCAGCAGCTTGGCACCGACCTTGGGTGAAAAACTGTTTTTT. It is translated as CASSLAPTLGEKLFF. Filled out from reference TRBV5-6 and TRBJ1-4, the complete variable domain reads DAGVTQSPTHLIKTRGQQVTLRCSPKSGHDTVSWYQQALGQGPQFIFQYYEEEERQRGNFPDRFSGHQFPNYSSELNVNALLLGDSALYLCASSLAPTLGEKLFFGSGTQLSVL.